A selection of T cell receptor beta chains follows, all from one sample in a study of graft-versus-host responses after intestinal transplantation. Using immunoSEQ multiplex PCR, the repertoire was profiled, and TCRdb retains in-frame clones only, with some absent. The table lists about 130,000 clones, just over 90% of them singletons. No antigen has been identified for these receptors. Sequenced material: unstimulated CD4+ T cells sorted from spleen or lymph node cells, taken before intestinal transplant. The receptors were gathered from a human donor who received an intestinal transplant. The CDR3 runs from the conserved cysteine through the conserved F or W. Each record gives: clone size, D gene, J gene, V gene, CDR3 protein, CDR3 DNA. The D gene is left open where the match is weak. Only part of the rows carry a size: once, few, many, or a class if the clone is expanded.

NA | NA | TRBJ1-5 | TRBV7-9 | CASSLFIDQPQHF | TGTGCCAGCAGCTTATTTATCGATCAGCCCCAGCATTTT
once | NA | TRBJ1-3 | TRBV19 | CASSEGASGNTIYF | TGTGCCAGTAGTGAAGGGGCCTCTGGAAACACCATATATTTT
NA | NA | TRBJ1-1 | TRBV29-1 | CSVRTPITEAFF | TGCAGCGTCAGGACACCGATCACTGAAGCTTTCTTT
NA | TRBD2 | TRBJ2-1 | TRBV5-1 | CASSSIPAGGSSYNEQFF | TGCGCCAGCAGCTCCATCCCAGCGGGGGGGAGCTCCTACAATGAGCAGTTCTTC
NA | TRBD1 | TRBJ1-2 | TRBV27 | CASSPDRGTTLYGYTF | TGTGCCAGCAGTCCGGACAGGGGAACGACATTGTATGGCTACACCTTC
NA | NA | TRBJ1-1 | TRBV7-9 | CASSLYLENTEAFF | TGTGCCAGCAGCTTATATCTGGAGAACACTGAAGCTTTCTTT
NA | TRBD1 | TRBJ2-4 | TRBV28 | CASSILGQGRVHIQYF | TGTGCCAGCAGTATACTAGGACAGGGTAGAGTCCACATTCAGTACTTC
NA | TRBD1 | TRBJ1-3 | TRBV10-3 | CAAEQGISGNTIYF | TGTGCCGCCGAACAGGGGATTTCTGGAAACACCATATATTTT
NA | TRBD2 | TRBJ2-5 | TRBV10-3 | CAISGGTSGKETQYF | TGTGCCATCAGTGGTGGGACTAGCGGTAAAGAGACCCAGTACTTC
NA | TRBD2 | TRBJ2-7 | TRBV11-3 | CASSRRLAGDYEQYF | TGTGCCAGCAGCCGTAGACTAGCGGGGGACTACGAGCAGTACTTC
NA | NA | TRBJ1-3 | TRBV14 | CASSQGQPGDTIYF | TGTGCCAGCAGCCAAGGTCAGCCCGGGGACACCATATATTTT
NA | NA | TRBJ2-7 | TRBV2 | CASNLLRYEQYF | TGTGCCAGCAATTTACTCCGTTACGAGCAGTACTTC
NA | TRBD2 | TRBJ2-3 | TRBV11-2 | CASSFRSGGVDTQYF | TGTGCCAGCAGCTTTCGAAGCGGGGGGGTTGATACGCAGTATTTT
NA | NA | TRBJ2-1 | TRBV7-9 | CASSLGRGFSLNEQFF | TGTGCCAGCAGCTTAGGGCGAGGCTTCAGTCTCAATGAGCAGTTCTTC
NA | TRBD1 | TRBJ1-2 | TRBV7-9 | CASSLTQGFDYGYTF | TGTGCCAGCAGCTTGACACAGGGGTTCGACTATGGCTACACCTTC
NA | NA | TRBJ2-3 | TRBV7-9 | CASSLHKGTDTQYF | TGTGCCAGCAGCTTACACAAGGGCACAGATACGCAGTATTTT
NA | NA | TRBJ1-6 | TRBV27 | CASRQGSLPLHF | TGTGCCAGCAGGCAGGGGAGTTTGCCCCTCCACTTT
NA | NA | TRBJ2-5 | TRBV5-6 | CASSLGGEETQYF | TGTGCCAGCAGCTTGGGCGGGGAAGAGACCCAGTACTTC
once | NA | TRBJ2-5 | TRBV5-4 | CASSLNGAKGETQYF | TGTGCCAGCAGCTTGAACGGCGCTAAGGGGGAGACCCAGTACTTC
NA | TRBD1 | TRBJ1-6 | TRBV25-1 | CASSYSTGNSPLHF | TGTGCCAGCAGCTATTCGACAGGGAATTCACCCCTCCACTTT
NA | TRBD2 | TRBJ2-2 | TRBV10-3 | CAATSGNTGELFF | TGTGCCGCTACTAGCGGGAACACCGGGGAGCTGTTTTTT
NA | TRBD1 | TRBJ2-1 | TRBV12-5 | CASGLVGDRANEQFF | TGTGCTAGTGGTTTGGTTGGGGACAGGGCCAATGAGCAGTTCTTC
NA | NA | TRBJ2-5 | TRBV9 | CASSVVGGPGETQYF | TGTGCCAGCAGCGTAGTTGGGGGGCCGGGGGAGACCCAGTACTTC
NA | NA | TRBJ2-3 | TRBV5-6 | CASSLRLGRSSTDTQYF | TGTGCCAGCAGCTTAAGGCTGGGCCGCTCTAGCACAGATACGCAGTATTTT
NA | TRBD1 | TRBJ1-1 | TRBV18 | CASSGTGETEAFF | TGTGCCAGCTCAGGGACAGGGGAAACTGAAGCTTTCTTT
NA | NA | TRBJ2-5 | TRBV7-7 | CASSLYSASQETQYF | TGTGCCAGCAGCTTGTATAGCGCTTCCCAAGAGACCCAGTACTTC
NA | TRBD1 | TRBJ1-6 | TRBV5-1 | CASSTDRVNSPLHF | TGCGCCAGCAGCACCGACAGGGTGAATTCACCCCTCCACTTT
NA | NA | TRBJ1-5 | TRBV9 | CASSVGVSDMEPQHF | TGTGCCAGCAGCGTCGGGGTATCCGACATGGAGCCCCAGCATTTT
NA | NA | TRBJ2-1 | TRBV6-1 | CASSEVLYNEQFF | TGTGCCAGCAGTGAAGTACTATACAATGAGCAGTTCTTC
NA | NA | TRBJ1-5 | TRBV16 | CASSQGNKQPQHF | TGTGCCAGCAGCCAAGGAAATAAACAGCCCCAGCATTTT
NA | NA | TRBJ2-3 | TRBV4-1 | CASSQGPQPRVDTQYF | TGCGCCAGCAGCCAGGGACCCCAACCACGGGTAGATACGCAGTATTTT
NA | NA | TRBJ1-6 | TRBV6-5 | CASSYETVNSPLHF | TGTGCCAGCAGTTACGAGACAGTCAATTCACCCCTCCACTTT
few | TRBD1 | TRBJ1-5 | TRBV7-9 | CASSRGQGAQPQHF | TGTGCCAGCAGCCGAGGACAGGGCGCTCAGCCCCAGCATTTT
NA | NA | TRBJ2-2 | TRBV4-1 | CASSSGQANTGELFF | TGCGCCAGCAGCTCCGGACAAGCGAACACCGGGGAGCTGTTTTTT
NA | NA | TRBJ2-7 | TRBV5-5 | CASSLGVSKQYF | TGTGCCAGCAGCTTGGGAGTTTCGAAGCAGTACTTC
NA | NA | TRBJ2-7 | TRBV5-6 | CASSPTPGRVYEQYF | TGTGCCAGCAGCCCCACCCCGGGACGGGTCTACGAGCAGTACTTC
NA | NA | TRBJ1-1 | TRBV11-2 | CASRRDGPEAFF | TGTGCCAGCAGGCGGGATGGCCCCGAAGCTTTCTTT
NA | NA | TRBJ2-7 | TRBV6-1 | CAISSYEQYF | TGTGCCATCAGCTCCTACGAGCAGTACTTC
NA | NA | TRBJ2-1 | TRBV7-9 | CASSLEGPFGEQFF | TGTGCCAGCAGCTTAGAGGGCCCTTTTGGTGAGCAGTTCTTC
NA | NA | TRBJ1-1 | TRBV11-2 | CAIKTDPNTEAFF | TGTGCCATTAAGACGGACCCGAACACTGAAGCTTTCTTT
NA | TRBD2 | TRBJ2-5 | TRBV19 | CASSPGRLAGLSIQETQYF | TGTGCCAGTAGTCCCGGCAGACTAGCGGGACTCTCAATACAAGAGACCCAGTACTTC
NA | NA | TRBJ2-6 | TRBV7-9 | CASSPSSGANVLTF | TGTGCCAGCAGCCCTAGCTCTGGGGCCAACGTCCTGACTTTC
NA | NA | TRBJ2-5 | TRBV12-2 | CASRLKIAGGGSKKTQYF | TGTGCAAGTCGCTTAAAAATAGCGGGGGGTGGATCGAAGAAGACCCAGTACTTC
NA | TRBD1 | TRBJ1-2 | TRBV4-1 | CASSQRPGQGSYGYTF | TGCGCCAGCAGCCAGAGACCGGGACAGGGGTCCTATGGCTACACCTTC
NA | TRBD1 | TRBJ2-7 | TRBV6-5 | CASSYSRGEQYF | TGTGCCAGCAGTTACTCCAGGGGGGAGCAGTACTTC
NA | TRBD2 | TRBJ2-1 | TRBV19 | CASSILTSGYYNEQFF | TGTGCCAGTAGTATTCTAACTAGCGGATACTACAATGAGCAGTTCTTC
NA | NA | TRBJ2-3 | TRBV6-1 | CASSDRRDTQYF | TGTGCCAGCAGTGACAGGCGGGATACGCAGTATTTT
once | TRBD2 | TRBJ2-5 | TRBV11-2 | CASSPSGGAGVYQETQYF | TGTGCCAGCAGCCCAAGTGGGGGAGCGGGGGTATACCAAGAGACCCAGTACTTC
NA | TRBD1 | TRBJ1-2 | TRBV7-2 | CASSFGQGLRGYTF | TGTGCCAGCAGCTTCGGACAGGGTCTTCGTGGCTACACCTTC
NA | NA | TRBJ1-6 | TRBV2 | CASSGLSKSPLHF | TGTGCCAGCAGTGGTCTCAGTAAATCACCCCTCCACTTT
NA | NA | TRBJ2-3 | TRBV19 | CASRPRGSTDTQYF | TGTGCCAGTAGGCCCCGCGGTAGCACAGATACGCAGTATTTT
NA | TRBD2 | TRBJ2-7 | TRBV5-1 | CASSYGTSGRSSYEQYF | TGCGCCAGCAGCTACGGGACTAGCGGGCGCTCCTCCTACGAGCAGTACTTC